This T cell receptor beta chain was observed in a study of T cell repertoires in cytomegalovirus infection. Study overall: Public TCR beta signatures provided an indication of both CMV infection and a matching HLA type. Regarding the study as a whole: The ex vivo response was dominated by HLA-C-restricted CMV-specific TCR beta clonotypes. Summed frequency of public TCR beta families distinguished CMV carriers with the relevant HLA.

V gave up 5 bases and J gave up 2 bases, with 9 bases separating them. The CDR3 sequence is 13 residues long. Germline V lookup: CDR1 SGHTA, CDR2 FQGNSA. TCRdb re-derived calls from the reads in MiXCR, one entry per CDR3 protein. The sample includes about 490,000 distinct CDR3 sequences, about a quarter of them seen just once. This clonotype showed up just a few times. The antigen is undetermined. The sequenced sample was PBMCs. The chain combines TRBV7-2 with TRBJ2-5; D may be TRBD2 (6 bases). The clonotype originates from a human donor in good health (CMV status not recorded). Some clones in this sample may be carry-over from other donors' samples. CDR3 DNA: TGTGCCAGCAGCCCTAGCGCTCAAGAGACCCAGTACTTC. Residues: CASSPSAQETQYF.